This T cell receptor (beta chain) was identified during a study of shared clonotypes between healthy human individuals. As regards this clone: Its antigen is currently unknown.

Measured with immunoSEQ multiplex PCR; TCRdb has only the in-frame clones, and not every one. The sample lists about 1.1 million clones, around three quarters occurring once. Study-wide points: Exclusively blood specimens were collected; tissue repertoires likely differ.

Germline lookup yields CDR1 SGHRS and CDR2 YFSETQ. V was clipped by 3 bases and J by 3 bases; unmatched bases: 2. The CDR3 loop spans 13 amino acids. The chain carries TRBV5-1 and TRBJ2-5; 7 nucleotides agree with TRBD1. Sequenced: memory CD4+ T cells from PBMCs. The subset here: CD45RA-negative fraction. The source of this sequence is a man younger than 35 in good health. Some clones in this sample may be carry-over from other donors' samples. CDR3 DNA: TGCGCCAGCAGCTCAGGGACAGAAGAGACCCAGTACTTC. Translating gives CASSSGTEETQYF.